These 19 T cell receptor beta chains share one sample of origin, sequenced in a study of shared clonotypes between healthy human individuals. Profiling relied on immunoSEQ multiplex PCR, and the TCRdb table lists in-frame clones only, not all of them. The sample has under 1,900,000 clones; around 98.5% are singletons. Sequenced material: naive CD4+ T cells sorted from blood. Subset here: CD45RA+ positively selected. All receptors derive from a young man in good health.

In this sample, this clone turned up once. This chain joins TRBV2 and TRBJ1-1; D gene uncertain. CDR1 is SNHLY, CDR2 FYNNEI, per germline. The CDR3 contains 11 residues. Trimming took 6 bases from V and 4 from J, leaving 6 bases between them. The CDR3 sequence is CASRSSTEAFF. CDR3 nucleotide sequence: TGTGCCAGCAGGAGTAGCACTGAAGCTTTCTTT.

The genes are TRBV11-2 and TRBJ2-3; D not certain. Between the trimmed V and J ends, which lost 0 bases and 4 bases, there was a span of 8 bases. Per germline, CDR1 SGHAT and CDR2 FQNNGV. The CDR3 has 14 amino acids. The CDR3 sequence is CASSLELSADTQYF. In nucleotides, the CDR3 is TGTGCCAGCAGCTTAGAGCTGAGCGCAGATACGCAGTATTTT.

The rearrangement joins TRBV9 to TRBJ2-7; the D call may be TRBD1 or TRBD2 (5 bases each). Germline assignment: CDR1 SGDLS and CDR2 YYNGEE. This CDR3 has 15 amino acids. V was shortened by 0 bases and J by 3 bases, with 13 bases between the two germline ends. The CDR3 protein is CASSVVGEFSYEQYF. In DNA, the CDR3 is TGTGCCAGCAGCGTAGTGGGGGAGTTTAGCTACGAGCAGTACTTC.

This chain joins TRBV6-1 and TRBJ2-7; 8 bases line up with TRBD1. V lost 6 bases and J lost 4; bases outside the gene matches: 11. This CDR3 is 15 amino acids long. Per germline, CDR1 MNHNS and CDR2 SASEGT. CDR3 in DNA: TGTGCCAGCAGCCAAAGACAGGGGAGATCATACGAGCAGTACTTC. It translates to CASSQRQGRSYEQYF.

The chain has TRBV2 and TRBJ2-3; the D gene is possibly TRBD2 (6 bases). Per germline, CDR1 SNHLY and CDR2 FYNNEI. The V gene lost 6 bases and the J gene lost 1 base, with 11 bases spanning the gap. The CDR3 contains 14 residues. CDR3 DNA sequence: TGTGCCAGCAGCGTAGGGACTCGCACAGATACGCAGTATTTT. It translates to CASSVGTRTDTQYF.

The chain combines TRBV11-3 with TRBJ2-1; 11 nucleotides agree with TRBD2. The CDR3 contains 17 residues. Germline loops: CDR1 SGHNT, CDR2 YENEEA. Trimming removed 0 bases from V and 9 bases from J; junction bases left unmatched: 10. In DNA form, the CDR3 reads TGTGCCAGCAGCTTAGATCTTAGCGGGAGGGCCGGAGGTGAGCAGTTCTTC. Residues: CASSLDLSGRAGGEQFF.

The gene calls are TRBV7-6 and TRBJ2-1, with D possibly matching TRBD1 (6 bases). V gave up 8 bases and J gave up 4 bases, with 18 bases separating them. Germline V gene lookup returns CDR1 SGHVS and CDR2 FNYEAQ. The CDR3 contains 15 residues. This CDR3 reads CASSIGQGIYNEQFF. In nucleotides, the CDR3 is TGTGCCAGCTCCATAGGGCAGGGGATATACAATGAGCAGTTCTTC.

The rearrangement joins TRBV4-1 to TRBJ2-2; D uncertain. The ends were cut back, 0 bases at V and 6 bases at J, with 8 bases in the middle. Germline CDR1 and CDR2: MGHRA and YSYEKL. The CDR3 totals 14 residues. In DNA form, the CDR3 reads TGCGCCAGCAGCCAAGATAAGATCTCCGGGGAGCTGTTTTTT. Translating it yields CASSQDKISGELFF.

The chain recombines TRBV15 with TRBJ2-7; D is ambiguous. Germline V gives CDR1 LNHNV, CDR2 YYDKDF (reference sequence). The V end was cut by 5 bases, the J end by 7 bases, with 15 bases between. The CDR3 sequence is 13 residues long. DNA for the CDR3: TGTGCCACCAGCCACCGGACCGGGCGGGAGCAGTACTTC. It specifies CATSHRTGREQYF.

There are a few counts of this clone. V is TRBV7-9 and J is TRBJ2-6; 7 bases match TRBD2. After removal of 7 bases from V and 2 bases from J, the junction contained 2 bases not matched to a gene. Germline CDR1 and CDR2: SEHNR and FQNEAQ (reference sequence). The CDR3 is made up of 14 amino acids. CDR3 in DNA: TGTGCCAGCACTGGGGGGGCTGGGGCCAACGTCCTGACTTTC. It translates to CASTGGAGANVLTF.

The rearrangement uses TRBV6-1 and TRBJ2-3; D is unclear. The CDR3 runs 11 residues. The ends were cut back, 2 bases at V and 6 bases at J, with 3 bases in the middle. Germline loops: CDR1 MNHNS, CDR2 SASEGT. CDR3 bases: TGTGCCAGCAGTGAAATCGATACGCAGTATTTT. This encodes CASSEIDTQYF.

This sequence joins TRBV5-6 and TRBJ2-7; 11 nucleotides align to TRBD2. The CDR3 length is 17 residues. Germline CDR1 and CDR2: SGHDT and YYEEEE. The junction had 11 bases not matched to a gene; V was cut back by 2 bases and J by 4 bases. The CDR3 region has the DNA TGTGCCAGCAGCTTTTTGCCGACTAGCGGGACCCCGTACGAGCAGTACTTC. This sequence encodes CASSFLPTSGTPYEQYF.

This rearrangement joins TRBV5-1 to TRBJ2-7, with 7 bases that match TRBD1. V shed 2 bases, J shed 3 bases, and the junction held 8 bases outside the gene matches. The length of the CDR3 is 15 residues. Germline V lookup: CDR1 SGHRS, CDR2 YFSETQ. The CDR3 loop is CASSLGGWNDYEQYF. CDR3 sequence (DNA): TGCGCCAGCAGCTTAGGGGGCTGGAATGACTACGAGCAGTACTTC.

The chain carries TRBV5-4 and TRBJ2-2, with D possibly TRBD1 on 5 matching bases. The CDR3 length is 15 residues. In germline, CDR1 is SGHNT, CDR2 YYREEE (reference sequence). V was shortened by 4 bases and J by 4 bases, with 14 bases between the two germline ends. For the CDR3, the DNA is TGTGCCAGCAGCGCGACGCAGGGCTTCACCGGGGAGCTGTTTTTT. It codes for CASSATQGFTGELFF.

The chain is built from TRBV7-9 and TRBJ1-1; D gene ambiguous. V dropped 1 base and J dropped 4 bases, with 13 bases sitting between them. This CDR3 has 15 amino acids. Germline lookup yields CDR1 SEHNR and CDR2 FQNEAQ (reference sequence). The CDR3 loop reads CASSLGGSRSTEAFF. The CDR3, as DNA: TGTGCCAGCAGCTTAGGGGGAAGTAGGAGCACTGAAGCTTTCTTT.

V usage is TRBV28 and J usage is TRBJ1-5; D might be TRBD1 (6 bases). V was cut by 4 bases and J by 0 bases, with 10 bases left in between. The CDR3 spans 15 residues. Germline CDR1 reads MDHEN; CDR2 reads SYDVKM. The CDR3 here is CASSSTGNSNQPQHF. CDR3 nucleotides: TGTGCCAGCAGTTCGACAGGAAATAGCAATCAGCCCCAGCATTTT. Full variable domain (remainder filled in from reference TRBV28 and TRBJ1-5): DVKVTQSSRYLVKRTGEKVFLECVQDMDHENMFWYRQDPGLGLRLIYFSYDVKMKEKGDIPEGYSVSREKKERFSLILESASTNQTSMYLCASSSTGNSNQPQHFGDGTRLSIL.

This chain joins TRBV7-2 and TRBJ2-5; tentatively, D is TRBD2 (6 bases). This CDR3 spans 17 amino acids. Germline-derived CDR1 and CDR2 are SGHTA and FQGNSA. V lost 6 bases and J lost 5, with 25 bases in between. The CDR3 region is CASSLGFVGGSGETQYF. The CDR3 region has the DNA TGTGCCAGCAGTCTAGGATTCGTGGGAGGCTCGGGCGAGACCCAGTACTTC.

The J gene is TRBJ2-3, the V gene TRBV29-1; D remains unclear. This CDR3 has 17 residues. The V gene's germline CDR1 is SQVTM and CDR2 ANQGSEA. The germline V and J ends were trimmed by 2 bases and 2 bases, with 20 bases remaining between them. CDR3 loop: CSVETPRLGPHTDTQYF. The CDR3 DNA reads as TGCAGCGTTGAAACCCCCAGGTTGGGTCCTCACACAGATACGCAGTATTTT.

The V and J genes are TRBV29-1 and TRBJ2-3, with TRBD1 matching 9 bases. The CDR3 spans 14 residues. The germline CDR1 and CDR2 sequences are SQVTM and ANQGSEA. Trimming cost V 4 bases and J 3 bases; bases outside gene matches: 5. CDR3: CSVGDRVKTDTQYF. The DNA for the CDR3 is TGCAGCGTTGGGGACAGGGTAAAAACAGATACGCAGTATTTT.